These 4 T cell receptor beta chains were sequenced from one sample in a study of vaccination effects on CD4 cells after COVID-19. The repertoire was sequenced with immunoSEQ multiplex PCR; TCRdb's copy has only in-frame clones and lacks some. The top ten clones hold around 5.5% of a sample with around 53,000 clones, under 80% of them seen once. Before any sequencing was done, the ViraFEST assay used viral peptide pools to expand antigen-specific CD4+ T cells. Investigators separated out CD4+ T cells once 10 days of culture had passed. According to PCR results, the person was infected with SARS-CoV-2 between March and December 2020. These receptors are not linked to any known antigen. This material consisted of CD4+ T cells from PBMCs cultured with HIV peptides, taken before COVID-19 vaccination. The subset was: HIV-1 Nef peptide pool negative control/reference culture. These receptors were obtained from a human donor who had a prior SARS-CoV-2 infection.

The genes are TRBV29-1 and TRBJ1-1, with D tentatively TRBD1 (5 bases). There are 11 residues in the CDR3. V was pared by 7 bases and J by 6 bases, with 12 bases between. Germline CDR1 is SQVTM and CDR2 is ANQGSEA. The CDR3 loop is CSARRGAEAFF. The DNA of the CDR3 is TGCAGCGCTAGAAGGGGCGCTGAAGCTTTCTTT.

The J gene is TRBJ2-1, the V gene TRBV12-3 or TRBV12-4, with unresolved D. The CDR3 has 13 amino acids. V was trimmed by 5 bases and J by 7 bases, leaving 12 bases between them. The chain's CDR3 is CASSQSGWNEQFF. The CDR3 DNA sequence: TGTGCCAGCAGTCAATCGGGTTGGAATGAGCAGTTCTTC.

This clone was found a few times. The J gene is TRBJ1-1, the V gene TRBV20-1; D ambiguous. Between the trimmed V and J ends, which lost 3 bases and 5 bases, there was a span of 7 bases. The CDR3 contains 11 residues. Per germline, CDR1 DFQATT and CDR2 SNEGSKA (reference sequence). The CDR3 protein is CSARGGTEAFF. Here the CDR3 DNA reads TGCAGTGCTAGGGGTGGTACTGAAGCTTTCTTT.

This rearrangement joins TRBV4-3 to TRBJ1-1, with 7 bases fitting TRBD1. CDR1 is LGHNA, CDR2 YSLEER, per germline. V lost 0 bases to trimming and J lost 5 bases; unmatched junction nucleotides: 0. The CDR3 sequence is 13 residues long. CDR3 sequence: CASSQEQGTEAFF. The CDR3 bases are TGCGCCAGCAGCCAAGAACAGGGGACTGAAGCTTTCTTT.